Shown below are 5 T cell receptor beta chains from a single sample sequenced in a study of stem cell transplantation in POMP-related autoinflammatory disease (dated by TCRdb to the early 2020s). In light of the paper, this sample's time point label describes: after hematopoietic stem cell transplant. Receptor libraries were prepared by the immunoSEQ multiplex PCR assay. Sourced from immuneACCESS, this table was stored by TCRdb with only in-frame sequences that have V and J called. A share of the clones is absent; for the studies checked, an unresolved V gene accounts for under half, and the remainder has no known explanation. The sample profile shows approximately 65,000 clones; about nine tenths of them were found once. Roughly 0.7% of the sample is held by the ten biggest clonotypes. Sequences were derived from CD4+ T cells from PBMCs, sampled after stem cell transplantation. These receptors were collected from a human patient with POMP-related autoinflammation and immune dysregulation (PRAID). Once a transplant has taken place, some T cells may be donor derived.

The V call is TRBV18, the J call TRBJ2-1, with a possible D match to TRBD2 (5 bases). V shed 2 bases and J shed 0 bases, with 17 bases lying between them. The CDR3 extends over 18 amino acids. Per germline, CDR1 KGHSH and CDR2 LQKENI. The CDR3 bases are TGTGCCAGCTCACCAAGGAGGATAGCGCCTAGCTCCTACAATGAGCAGTTCTTC. It specifies CASSPRRIAPSSYNEQFF.

The chain employs TRBV28 and TRBJ2-1, with TRBD2 matching 7 bases. There are 15 residues in the CDR3. Germline-derived CDR1 and CDR2 are MDHEN and SYDVKM. J lost 8 bases, V lost 6 bases, and 13 bases had no gene match. The CDR3 reads CASSLPYSGWDEQFF. The DNA for the CDR3 is TGTGCCAGCAGCCTCCCTTATAGCGGGTGGGATGAGCAGTTCTTC.

The genes are TRBV18 and TRBJ2-5; 7 bases line up with TRBD1. Germline CDR1 KGHSH, CDR2 LQKENI. This CDR3 has 13 amino acids. The V segment lost 5 bases and the J segment 1 base; nucleotides outside the gene matches: 1. The CDR3 sequence: CASSGTVQETQYF. The CDR3 DNA reads as TGTGCCAGCTCAGGGACAGTCCAAGAGACCCAGTACTTC.

This chain uses TRBV7-2 with TRBJ2-5; 8 bases match TRBD2. Germline CDR1 SGHTA, CDR2 FQGNSA. The CDR3 consists of 16 residues. V gave up 4 bases and J gave up 5 bases; unmatched junction bases: 12. The DNA for the CDR3 is TGTGCCAGCAGCTCCCCGGGGGGGGGACCGGAGGAGACCCAGTACTTC. Its translation: CASSSPGGGPEETQYF.

The chain joins TRBV27 to TRBJ1-5; D may be TRBD1 (5 bases). This CDR3 comprises 14 residues. The V end lost 3 bases, the J end lost 2 bases, and 8 bases lay between the germline ends. The germline V gene encodes CDR1 MNHEY and CDR2 SMNVEV (reference sequence). CDR3 in DNA: TGTGCCAGCAGTTTCAGGGAAGGCAATCAGCCCCAGCATTTT. Amino acids: CASSFREGNQPQHF.